The rows below give T cell receptor beta chains drawn from one sample of a study of cytomegalovirus exposure and HLA in healthy donors. Produced via immunoSEQ multiplex PCR; TCRdb's table is partial and in-frame only. The repertoire holds some 96,000 clones, with about 75% as singletons. Sequencing input: PBMCs. Receptors originate from a man in his forties or fifties in good health and CMV-seropositive. The CDR3 runs from the conserved cysteine through the conserved F or W. Each record gives: D gene, V gene, clone size, J gene, CDR3 protein, CDR3 DNA. A D gene is named only where the DNA matches it firmly. The size field is filled for only some rows; it gives once, few, many or a size class.

-	TRBV1	once	TRBJ2-3	CTSSQDRFGGGAVSDTQYF	-
-	TRBV7-9	once	TRBJ1-6	CASSGLGLGSPLHF	TGTGCCAGCAGCGGACTCGGCCTAGGGTCACCCCTCCACTTT
-	TRBV13	-	TRBJ2-3	CASSIEEGGTDTQYF	TGTGCCAGCAGCATAGAGGAGGGCGGCACAGATACGCAGTATTTT
-	TRBV21-1	-	TRBJ2-7	CASSENGGGQGVPYEQYF	TGTGCCAGCAGCGAAAATGGGGGCGGACAGGGGGTCCCCTACGAGCAGTACTTC
TRBD2	TRBV27	-	TRBJ2-3	CATNHRLANADTQYF	TGTGCCACCAACCACAGACTAGCGAATGCAGATACGCAGTATTTT
-	TRBV4-1	-	TRBJ2-7	CASSHPDRNYEQYF	TGCGCCAGCAGCCACCCGGACAGAAACTACGAGCAGTACTTC
-	TRBV29-1	-	TRBJ1-2	CSIQTGLSSYGYTF	TGCAGCATCCAGACGGGACTTTCTAGCTATGGCTACACCTTC
TRBD2	TRBV9	-	TRBJ2-2	CASSVPRGVDTGELFF	TGTGCCAGCAGCGTACCCCGGGGGGTCGACACCGGGGAGCTGTTTTTT
TRBD2	TRBV6-5	-	TRBJ2-7	CASRNPGTSDYEQYF	TGTGCCAGCAGAAACCCCGGGACTAGTGACTACGAGCAGTACTTC
TRBD1	TRBV7-9	-	TRBJ1-4	CSSSPWDSEKLFF	TGTTCCAGCAGCCCCTGGGACAGTGAAAAACTGTTTTTT
TRBD1	TRBV5-6	-	TRBJ1-2	CASSPRTGGMVYDYGYTF	TGTGCCAGCAGCCCTAGGACAGGGGGCATGGTGTATGACTATGGCTACACCTTC
-	TRBV2	-	TRBJ2-5	CASSERSSGETQYF	TGTGCCAGCAGTGAACGGTCTTCGGGGGAGACCCAGTACTTC
-	TRBV15	-	TRBJ2-7	CATSRFRSSYEQYF	TGTGCCACCAGCAGATTCCGTAGCTCCTACGAGCAGTACTTC
TRBD1	TRBV5-1	once	TRBJ2-3	CACGTGSTDTQYF	TGCGCCTGCGGGACAGGGAGCACAGATACGCAGTATTTT
TRBD2	TRBV6-1	-	TRBJ2-1	CASSARGTSGDYNEQFF	TGTGCCAGCAGTGCCCGGGGGACTAGCGGGGACTACAATGAGCAGTTCTTC
-	TRBV16	few	TRBJ1-4	CASSQQVATNEKLFF	TGTGCCAGCAGCCAGCAGGTGGCAACTAATGAAAAACTGTTTTTT
TRBD1	TRBV6-6	-	TRBJ2-3	CASSYSLGTGRDTQYF	TGTGCCAGCAGTTACTCGCTAGGGACAGGACGCGATACGCAGTATTTT
-	TRBV29-1	few	TRBJ2-7	CSVGAGGYEQYF	TGCAGCGTTGGCGCGGGCGGCTACGAGCAGTACTTC
TRBD1	TRBV6-5	-	TRBJ2-2	CASSYPGTGEGELFF	TGTGCCAGCAGTTACCCCGGGACAGGGGAGGGGGAGCTGTTTTTT
-	TRBV10-3	-	TRBJ1-2	CAISSGTGSASGYTF	TGTGCCATCAGTTCGGGAACAGGGTCCGCCTCTGGCTACACCTTC
TRBD2	TRBV27	-	TRBJ2-7	CASRSGIRSSYEQYF	TGTGCCAGCAGAAGCGGGATCCGGAGCTCCTACGAGCAGTACTTC
-	TRBV7-2	few	TRBJ1-1	CASSLRYSSTEAFF	TGTGCCAGCAGCTTACGGTACAGTAGCACTGAAGCTTTCTTT
TRBD1	TRBV7-2	-	TRBJ1-5	CASSLYDREDQPQHF	TGTGCCAGCAGCTTATACGACAGGGAAGATCAGCCCCAGCATTTT
TRBD1	TRBV10-2	-	TRBJ1-4	CASARDSREKLFF	TGCGCCAGCGCCCGGGACAGTCGTGAAAAACTGTTTTTT
TRBD1	TRBV6-5	-	TRBJ1-2	CASSYSKGGAGYGYTF	TGTGCCAGCAGTTACTCGAAAGGGGGCGCAGGCTATGGCTACACCTTC
-	TRBV19	-	TRBJ2-1	CASSTGRDVNEQFF	TGTGCCAGTAGTACGGGGCGGGACGTCAATGAGCAGTTCTTC
TRBD2	TRBV27	few	TRBJ2-1	CASKLAGASSYNEQFF	TGTGCCAGCAAGCTAGCGGGAGCCAGCTCCTACAATGAGCAGTTCTTC
TRBD1	TRBV5-4	-	TRBJ2-4	CASSPPGQGTSQYF	TGTGCCAGCAGCCCTCCGGGACAGGGGACCTCTCAGTACTTC
-	TRBV5-1	-	TRBJ2-7	CASSLDGGSDEQYF	TGCGCCAGCAGCTTAGACGGGGGTTCAGACGAGCAGTACTTC
-	TRBV5-1	-	TRBJ2-7	CASSLEGVNEQYF	TGCGCCAGCAGCTTGGAAGGGGTCAACGAGCAGTACTTC
-	TRBV13	-	TRBJ1-4	CASSFSLTRGEKLFF	TGTGCCAGCAGCTTCTCCCTTACCCGGGGTGAAAAACTGTTTTTT
-	TRBV5-1	-	TRBJ2-3	CASSSSGTEITDTQYF	TGCGCCAGCAGCTCCTCCGGGACTGAAATCACAGATACGCAGTATTTT
TRBD1	TRBV28	-	TRBJ2-5	CASSSLTGGMFGETQYF	TGTGCCAGCAGTTCACTGACAGGGGGTATGTTCGGCGAGACCCAGTACTTC
-	TRBV5-6	-	TRBJ1-3	CASSSIYSGNTIYF	TGTGCCAGCAGCTCTATATACTCTGGAAACACCATATATTTT
-	TRBV4-1	-	TRBJ2-4	CASSQVLAGKNIQYF	TGCGCCAGCAGCCAAGTTTTGGCAGGGAAAAACATTCAGTACTTC
TRBD2	TRBV28	-	TRBJ2-1	CASSWTSGPWQFF	TGTGCCAGCAGTTGGACTAGCGGACCCTGGCAGTTCTTC
-	TRBV27	-	TRBJ2-7	CASSRVPGGPAYEQYF	TGTGCCAGCAGTCGAGTCCCCGGGGGGCCGGCCTACGAGCAGTACTTC
TRBD1	TRBV2	few	TRBJ2-5	CASRETGGRETQYF	TGTGCCAGCAGGGAAACAGGGGGGCGGGAGACCCAGTACTTC
-	TRBV28	-	TRBJ1-3	CASSFSGNTIYF	TGTGCCAGCAGCTTCTCTGGAAACACCATATATTTT
TRBD2	TRBV5-4	-	TRBJ2-7	CASSRTSGTSYEQYF	TGTGCCAGCAGCCGGACTAGCGGGACCTCCTACGAGCAGTACTTC
TRBD2	TRBV9	-	TRBJ2-5	CASSSGGSQETQYF	TGTGCCAGCAGCTCCGGGGGGAGCCAAGAGACCCAGTACTTC
TRBD1	TRBV2	-	TRBJ2-3	CASSSRTGGRGADTQYF	TGTGCCAGCAGTTCCAGGACAGGGGGAAGAGGCGCAGATACGCAGTATTTT
-	TRBV25-1	few	TRBJ2-1	CASSTQPLNNEQFF	TGTGCCAGCAGTACCCAACCACTCAACAATGAGCAGTTCTTC
TRBD2	TRBV4-2	-	TRBJ2-5	CASSPGLAGGETQYF	TGTGCCAGCAGCCCTGGACTAGCGGGGGGAGAGACCCAGTACTTC
-	TRBV6-5	-	TRBJ2-7	CASSYQQVSEQYF	TGTGCCAGCAGTTATCAACAGGTTTCTGAGCAGTACTTC
TRBD2	TRBV13	-	TRBJ2-7	CASSVTSGQVYEQYF	TGTGCCAGCAGCGTAACTAGCGGGCAAGTTTACGAGCAGTACTTC
TRBD2	TRBV5-1	-	TRBJ2-1	CASSLGAGGPNEQFF	TGCGCCAGCAGCTTAGGAGCGGGGGGGCCCAATGAGCAGTTCTTC
TRBD2	TRBV28	-	TRBJ2-3	CASLSGGLAGVPDTQYF	TGTGCCAGTCTTTCCGGCGGGCTAGCGGGAGTACCAGATACGCAGTATTTT